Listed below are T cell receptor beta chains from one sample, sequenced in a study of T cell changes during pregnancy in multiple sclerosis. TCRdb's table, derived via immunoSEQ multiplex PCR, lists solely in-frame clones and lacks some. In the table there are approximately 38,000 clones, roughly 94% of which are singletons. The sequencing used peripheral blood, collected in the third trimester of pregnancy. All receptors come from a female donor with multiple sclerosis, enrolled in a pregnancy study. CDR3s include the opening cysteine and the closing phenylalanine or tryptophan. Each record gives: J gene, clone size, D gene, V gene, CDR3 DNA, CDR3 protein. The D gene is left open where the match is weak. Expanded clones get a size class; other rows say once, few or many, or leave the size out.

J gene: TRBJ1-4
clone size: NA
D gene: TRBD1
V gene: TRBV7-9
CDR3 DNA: TGTGCCAGCAGTAGGGACAGGGGGCTTGAAAAACTGTTTTTT
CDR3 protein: CASSRDRGLEKLFF

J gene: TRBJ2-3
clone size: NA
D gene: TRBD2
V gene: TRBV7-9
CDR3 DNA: TGTGCCAGCAGCTCCCCGGGACTAGCGGGGCTGACCCCGCAGTATTTT
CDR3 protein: CASSSPGLAGLTPQYF

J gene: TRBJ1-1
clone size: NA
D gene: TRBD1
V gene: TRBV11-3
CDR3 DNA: TGTGCCAGCAGCTCCGGGACAGAGAACACTGAAGCTTTCTTT
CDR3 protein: CASSSGTENTEAFF

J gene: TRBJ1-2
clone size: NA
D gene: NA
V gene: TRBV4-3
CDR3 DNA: TGCGCCAGCAGCCAAGGGGCGGGCTACACCTTC
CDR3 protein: CASSQGAGYTF

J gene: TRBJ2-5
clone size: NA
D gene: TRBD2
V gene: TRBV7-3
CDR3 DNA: TGTGCCAGCAGCCAACTAGCGGGGGTACGGGAGACCCAGTACTTC
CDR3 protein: CASSQLAGVRETQYF

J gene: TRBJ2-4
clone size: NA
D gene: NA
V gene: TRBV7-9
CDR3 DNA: TGTGCCAGCAGCTTAGTGGCTAGCGCAACGGGGGACATTCAGTACTTC
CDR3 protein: CASSLVASATGDIQYF

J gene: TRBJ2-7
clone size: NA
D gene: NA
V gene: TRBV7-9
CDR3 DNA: TGTGCCAGCAGCTTAGGTCGGGTGACCGCGGAGCAGTACTTC
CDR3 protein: CASSLGRVTAEQYF

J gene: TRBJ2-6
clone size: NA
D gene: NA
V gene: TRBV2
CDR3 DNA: TGTGCCAGCCGCCCCCGTCGGGGCTCTGGGGCCAACGTCCTGACTTTC
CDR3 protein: CASRPRRGSGANVLTF

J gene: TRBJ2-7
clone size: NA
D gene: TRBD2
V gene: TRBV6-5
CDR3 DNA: TGTGCCAGCAGAGGGACTAGCGGGGGGCGCTACGAGCAGTACTTC
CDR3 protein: CASRGTSGGRYEQYF

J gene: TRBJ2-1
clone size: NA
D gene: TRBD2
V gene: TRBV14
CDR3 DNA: TGTGCCAGCAGCGAAGTTAGCGGGAGGGCTGGAAATGAGCAGTTCTTC
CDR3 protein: CASSEVSGRAGNEQFF

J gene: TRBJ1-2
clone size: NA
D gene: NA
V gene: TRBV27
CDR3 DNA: TGTGCCAGCAGTTTATTGCCAGATCCTAACTATGGCTACACCTTC
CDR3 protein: CASSLLPDPNYGYTF

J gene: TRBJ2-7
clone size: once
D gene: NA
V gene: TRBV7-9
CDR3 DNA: TGTGCCAGCAGACAGGGCGCCTACGAGCAGTACTTC
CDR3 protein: CASRQGAYEQYF

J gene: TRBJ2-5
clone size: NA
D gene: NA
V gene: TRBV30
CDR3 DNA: TGTGCCTGGAGTGTCCCGGGAGTTTTTGAGACCCAGTACTTC
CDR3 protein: CAWSVPGVFETQYF

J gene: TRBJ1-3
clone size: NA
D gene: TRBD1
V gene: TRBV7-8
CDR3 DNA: TGTGCCAGCAGCTTAGCGCCCAGACAGGGGCACTCTGGAAACACCATATATTTT
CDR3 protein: CASSLAPRQGHSGNTIYF

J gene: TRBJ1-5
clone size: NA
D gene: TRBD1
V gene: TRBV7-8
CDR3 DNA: TGTGCCAGCGGAACAGGGGTGGCGAATCAGCCCCAGCATTTT
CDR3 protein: CASGTGVANQPQHF

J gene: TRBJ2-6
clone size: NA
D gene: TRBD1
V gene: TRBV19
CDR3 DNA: TGTGCCAGTAGGGACAGGGGACTCTCTGGGGCCAACGTCCTGACTTTC
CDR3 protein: CASRDRGLSGANVLTF

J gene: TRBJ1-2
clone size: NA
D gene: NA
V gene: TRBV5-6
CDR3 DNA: TGTGCCAGCAGCTTGGCCCTCAGGGGCTACACCTTC
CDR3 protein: CASSLALRGYTF

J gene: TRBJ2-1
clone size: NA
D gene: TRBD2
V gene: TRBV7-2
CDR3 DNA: TGTGCCAGCAGCGAGGGACTAGGAGTAAATGAGCAGTTCTTC
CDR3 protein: CASSEGLGVNEQFF

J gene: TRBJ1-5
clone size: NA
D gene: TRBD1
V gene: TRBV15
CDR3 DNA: TGTGCCACCGCACAGGGGCCAAATAGCAATCAGCCCCAGCATTTT
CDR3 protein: CATAQGPNSNQPQHF

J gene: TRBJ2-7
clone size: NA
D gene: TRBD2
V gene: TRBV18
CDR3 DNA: TGTGCCAGCGGGGGACTAGCGGGGGACTACGAGCAGTACTTC
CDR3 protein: CASGGLAGDYEQYF

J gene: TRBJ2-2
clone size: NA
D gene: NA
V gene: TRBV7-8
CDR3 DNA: TGTGCCAGCAGTGGTAGTGGCCGTCCGGGGTCGAACACCGGGGAGCTGTTTTTT
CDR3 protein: CASSGSGRPGSNTGELFF

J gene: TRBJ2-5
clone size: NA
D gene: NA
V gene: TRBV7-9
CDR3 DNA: TGTGCCAGCAGCTTTTCGGGGAGAGAGACCCAGTACTTC
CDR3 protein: CASSFSGRETQYF

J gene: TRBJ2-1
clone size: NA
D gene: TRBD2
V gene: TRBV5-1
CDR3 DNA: TGCGCCAGCAGACGCGGACCGGGGCGGCGGGGGGGAAATGAGCAGTTCTTC
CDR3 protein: CASRRGPGRRGGNEQFF

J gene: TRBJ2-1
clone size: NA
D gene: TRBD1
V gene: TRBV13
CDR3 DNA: TGTGCCAGCAGCTTAGGACAGGGGAATGAGCAGTTCTTC
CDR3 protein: CASSLGQGNEQFF

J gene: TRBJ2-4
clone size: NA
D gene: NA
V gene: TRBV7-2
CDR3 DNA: TGTGCCAGCAGCTTAGCGGGTCCTAGCTACATTCAGTACTTC
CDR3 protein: CASSLAGPSYIQYF

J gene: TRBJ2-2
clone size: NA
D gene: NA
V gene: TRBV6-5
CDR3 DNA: TGTGCCAGCAGTTACCGTGGAGGGAATACCGGGGAGCTGTTTTTT
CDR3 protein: CASSYRGGNTGELFF

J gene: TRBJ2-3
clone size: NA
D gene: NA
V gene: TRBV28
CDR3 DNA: TGTGCCACCTCGCTCAATAGCGCAGATACGCAGTATTTT
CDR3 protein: CATSLNSADTQYF

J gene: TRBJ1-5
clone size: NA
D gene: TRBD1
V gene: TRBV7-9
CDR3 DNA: TGTGCCAGCAGCTTAGGGACAGGGGACGTCGAACCCCAGCATTTT
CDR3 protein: CASSLGTGDVEPQHF

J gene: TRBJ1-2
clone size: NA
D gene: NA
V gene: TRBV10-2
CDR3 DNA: TGCGCCAGCAGTGTGGGGGGGAGTAGCTATGGCTACACCTTC
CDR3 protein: CASSVGGSSYGYTF

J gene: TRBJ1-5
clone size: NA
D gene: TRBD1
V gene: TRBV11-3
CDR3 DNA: TGTGCCAGCAGCTTTTTTAACCGGGACAGGCATAGCAATCAGCCCCAGCATTTT
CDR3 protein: CASSFFNRDRHSNQPQHF

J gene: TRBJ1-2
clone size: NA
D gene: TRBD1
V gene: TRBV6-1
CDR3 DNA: TGTGCCAGCAGTGGGGACAGCTATGGCTACACCTTC
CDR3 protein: CASSGDSYGYTF

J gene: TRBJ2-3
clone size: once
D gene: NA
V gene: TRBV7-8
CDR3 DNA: TGTGCCAGCAGCCAAGACTCCGAGGGAGATACGCAGTATTTT
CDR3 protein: CASSQDSEGDTQYF

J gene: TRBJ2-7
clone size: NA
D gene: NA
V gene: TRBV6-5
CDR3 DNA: TGTGCCAGCAGTTACGGCGGGTACAGCGACGAGCAGTACTTC
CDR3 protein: CASSYGGYSDEQYF

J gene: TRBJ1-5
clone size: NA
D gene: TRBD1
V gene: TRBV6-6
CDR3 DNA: TGTGCCAGCAGTCAGACAGGGGGCCATCAGCCCCAGCATTTT
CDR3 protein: CASSQTGGHQPQHF

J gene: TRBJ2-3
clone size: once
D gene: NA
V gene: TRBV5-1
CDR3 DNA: TGCGCCAGCAGCTTGGGGTCCGGGACTGTCACAGATACGCAGTATTTT
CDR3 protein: CASSLGSGTVTDTQYF

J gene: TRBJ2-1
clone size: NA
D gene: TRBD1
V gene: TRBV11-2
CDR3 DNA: TGTGCCAGCAGGGATTTAGGGGGCGCATACAATGAGCAGTTCTTC
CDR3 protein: CASRDLGGAYNEQFF

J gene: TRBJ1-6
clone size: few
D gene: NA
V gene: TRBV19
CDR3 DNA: TGTGCCAGTAGTGGGGACATTAAGAGCTCCTATAATTCACCCCTCCACTTT
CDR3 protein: CASSGDIKSSYNSPLHF

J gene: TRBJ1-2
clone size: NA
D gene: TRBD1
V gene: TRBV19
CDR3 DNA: TGTGCCAGTAGTCGGGGACAGGGGGCGGCTGGCTACACCTTC
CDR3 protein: CASSRGQGAAGYTF

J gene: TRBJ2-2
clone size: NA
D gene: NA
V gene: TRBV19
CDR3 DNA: TGTGCCAGTAGGCCGGCGTCGGGGAGAAACACCGGGGAGCTGTTTTTT
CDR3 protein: CASRPASGRNTGELFF

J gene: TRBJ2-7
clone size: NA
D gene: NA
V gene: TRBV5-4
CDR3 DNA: TGTGCCAGCAGCCTCAGGGTTCCGGGCTACGAGCAGTACTTC
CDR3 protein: CASSLRVPGYEQYF

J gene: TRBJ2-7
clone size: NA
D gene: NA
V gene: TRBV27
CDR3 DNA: TGTGCCAGCAGTTCCCGGGGGATCGACGAGCAGTACTTC
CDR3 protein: CASSSRGIDEQYF